This TCR beta chain was recorded in a study of blood T cell repertoires in COVID-19. Study as a whole: The United States, Italy and Spain were the sources of the acute and convalescent COVID-19 samples. The analysed material was cDNA or gDNA that came from T cells, B-cell-depleted T cells, or PBMCs.

As processed by the authors: Estimated nucleated cell counts came from reference gene primer amplification. Repertoires were generated with immunoSEQ multiplex PCR, while TCRdb's copy carries only in-frame clones and drops some. Clone size and the V and J calls come from that table; the DNA yielded D and trimming. The sample lists about 430,000 clones; 85% to 90% were seen once. Which cohort a participant joined came from the clinical history participants gave. CDR1 is SGHDN and CDR2 is FVKESK in the germline V gene. V was cut by 4 bases and J by 4 bases, with 14 bases left in between. The CDR3 consists of 14 residues.

The sequenced sample consisted of PBMCs or T cells enriched from blood (not recorded which). This TCR was recovered from a man aged 25 to 40 who had recovered from COVID-19. This sequence joins TRBV14 and TRBJ2-7, with unresolved D. The chain's CDR3 is CASSPLQFSYEQYF. CDR3 sequence (DNA): TGTGCCAGCAGCCCTCTACAGTTTTCATACGAGCAGTACTTC.